The 10 T cell receptor beta chains in this list originate from one sample, sequenced in a study of T cell repertoires in cytomegalovirus infection. TCRdb reprocessed the reads with MiXCR, giving one entry per CDR3 protein. The data hold around 300,000 distinct CDR3 sequences, with roughly 25% observed a single time. The sequenced sample was PBMCs. Every receptor here comes from a human donor in good health (CMV status not recorded). Some clones in this sample may be carry-over from other donors' samples.

This clonotype has ten or more counts. The chain links TRBV7-2 to TRBJ2-3; possible D gene TRBD2, 5 bases. The CDR3 length is 15 residues. Germline-derived CDR1 and CDR2 are SGHTA and FQGNSA. Trimming stripped 5 bases from V and 2 bases from J, with 14 bases between. The DNA of the CDR3 is TGTGCCAGCAGCCCGAGGACTGTGACCACAGATACGCAGTATTTT. Its protein is CASSPRTVTTDTQYF. The complete variable domain, with remaining parts taken from reference TRBV7-2 and TRBJ2-3, reads GAGVSQSPSNKVTEKGKDVELRCDPISGHTALYWYRQSLGQGLEFLIYFQGNSAPDKSGLPSDRFSAERTGGSVSTLTIQRTQQEDSAVYLCASSPRTVTTDTQYFGPGTRLTVL.

V and J are TRBV12-3 or TRBV12-4 and TRBJ2-3; no reliable D call. There are 15 residues in the CDR3. V was clipped by 5 bases and J by 2 bases, with 14 bases between them. The CDR3 coding sequence is TGTGCCAGCAGTCAAACGACAATAGTCACAGATACGCAGTATTTT. Translating gives CASSQTTIVTDTQYF.

This clonotype was counted at least ten times. In nucleotides, the CDR3 is TGTGCCAGCAGCTTACATCGGACTCGGAGGGATAATTCACCCCTCCACTTT. It encodes CASSLHRTRRDNSPLHF. This chain uses TRBV7-2 with TRBJ1-6; D uncertain. V lost 2 bases and J lost 5, with 16 bases in between. The CDR3 consists of 17 residues. Germline V gene data show CDR1 as SGHTA and CDR2 as FQGNSA.

This clonotype showed up just a few times. This chain connects TRBV11-2 to TRBJ2-3; maybe TRBD2 (5 bases). This CDR3 comprises 15 residues. The V end lost 5 bases, the J end lost 2 bases, and 14 bases lay between the germline ends. Germline-derived CDR1 and CDR2 are SGHAT and FQNNGV. CDR3 nucleotides: TGTGCCAGCAGCCCTCAAGGACTGCACACAGATACGCAGTATTTT. Its translation: CASSPQGLHTDTQYF. Variable domain in full (rest from reference TRBV11-2 and TRBJ2-3): EAGVAQSPRYKIIEKRQSVAFWCNPISGHATLYWYQQILGQGPKLLIQFQNNGVVDDSQLPKDRFSAERLKGVDSTLKIQPAKLEDSAVYLCASSPQGLHTDTQYFGPGTRLTVL.

In this sample, this clonotype turned up a few times. A much larger clone sits a single nucleotide away, making a read error possible. The V call is TRBV6-6, the J call TRBJ2-2; no definite D call. Germline CDR1 is MNHNY and CDR2 is SVGAGI (reference sequence). CDR3 size: 12 residues. The V and J ends lost 6 bases and 2 bases respectively, with 4 bases between them. The CDR3 reads CASRVNTGELFF. CDR3 in DNA: TGTGCCAGCAGGGTAAACACCGGGGAGCTGTTTTTT.

This clonotype was seen ten or more times. This chain uses TRBV30 with TRBJ2-1; D remains unclear. Germline CDR1 GTSNPN, CDR2 SVGIG (reference sequence). Trimming pared 0 bases from V and 7 bases from J, leaving 7 bases between. This CDR3 comprises 12 residues. CDR3 sequence reads: CAWSVGRNEQFF. The CDR3, as DNA: TGTGCCTGGAGTGTTGGGCGAAATGAGCAGTTCTTC.

V is TRBV27 and J is TRBJ1-5, with D maybe TRBD1 (5 bases). Germline CDR1 reads MNHEY; CDR2 reads SMNVEV (reference sequence). Trimming took off 5 bases at V and 6 bases at J, with 8 bases between the two ends. The CDR3 spans 12 residues. Written as DNA, the CDR3 is TGTGCCAGCAGTAAGGGGAGTCAGCCCCAGCATTTT. Translating it yields CASSKGSQPQHF.

This clonotype was found a few times. The chain uses TRBV28 and TRBJ1-5, with D perhaps matching TRBD1 (5 bases). CDR3 size: 15 residues. Trimming left V 7 bases short and J 3 bases short, with 16 bases between. Germline CDR1 and CDR2: MDHEN and SYDVKM. CDR3 amino acids: CASTPSPGDNQPQHF. The CDR3 DNA is TGTGCCAGCACCCCCTCCCCGGGGGACAATCAGCCCCAGCATTTT.

This clonotype was found a few times. The genes are TRBV6-2 or TRBV6-3 and TRBJ2-6, with no clear D. V was pared by 5 bases and J by 4 bases, with 6 bases between. Germline CDR1 and CDR2: MNHEY and SVGEGT. The CDR3 contains 13 residues. The CDR3 DNA reads as TGTGCCAGCAGTAGTCTCGGGGCCAACGTCCTGACTTTC. Its translation: CASSSLGANVLTF.

The table lists this clonotype with a few counts. This sequence joins TRBV30 and TRBJ2-1; 9 bases match TRBD2. V was pared by 2 bases and J by 6 bases, with 11 bases of the junction left unmatched. The CDR3 has 16 residues. Germline values: CDR1 GTSNPN, CDR2 SVGIG (reference sequence). The CDR3 spells CAWSWVVGLASNEQFF. As DNA, the CDR3 is TGTGCCTGGAGTTGGGTGGTGGGACTAGCATCCAATGAGCAGTTCTTC.